What follows describes a single TCR beta chain. Its antigen is as yet unknown. The sample comes from a study of brain T cells in children with intractable seizures. General study results and limits: Viral specificity was inferred only from CDR3 similarity; HCMV serostatus was unknown.

This table comes from immunoSEQ multiplex PCR, and its TCRdb copy is limited to in-frame clones, with some not included. The sample lists just under 65,000 clones, about 96% seen once, with roughly 0.38% in the top ten. The CDR3 runs 14 residues. V dropped 3 bases and J dropped 0; count of bases not matched to a gene: 2. Per the germline V gene, CDR1 is SGHTA and CDR2 is FQGNSA. This receptor was obtained from a boy under three years old with focal cortical dysplasia and intractable seizures. The material sequenced was peripheral blood, taken at surgery. The rearrangement joins TRBV7-2 to TRBJ2-7; 7 bases align to TRBD2. CDR3 amino acids: CASSFLAVSYEQYF. For the CDR3, the DNA is TGTGCCAGCAGCTTTCTAGCGGTCTCCTACGAGCAGTACTTC.